This note documents a single T cell receptor beta chain sequence. Its antigen is unidentified. These data are taken from a study of T cells expressing NK-cell markers. For the study at large: Each TCR beta repertoire originated in sorted T cells that were CD3+CD56+NKG2C+, CD3+CD56+NKG2C- or CD3+CD56-NKG2C+. HCMV serostatus: seven of eight sequenced donors positive, one negative.

The CDR3 length is 15 residues. Germline-derived CDR1 and CDR2 are MNHNS and SASEGT. Researchers built TCR beta cDNA using 5'RACE template switching with UMIs. TCRdb re-analyzed the 5' RACE reads; it lists each CDR3 protein once, without DNA. The listing contains a few hundred thousand distinct CDR3 sequences. Overall study results and limits: Of CD8+ T cells, about 1.0-7.5% belonged to dominant NKG2C+ clonotypes in several donors.

This chain links TRBV6-1 with TRBJ2-7; without DNA, the TCRdb call of TRBD1 cannot be checked. Sequenced input: blood T cells: a sorted CD56 or NKG2C T cell subset, CD4+ or CD8+ T cells, or bulk PBMC T cells (not recorded which). The sequence derives from a man aged 18-75 years in good health. The CDR3 sequence: CAISAGSSDSYEQYF.